This entry features one T cell receptor beta chain sequence. The antigen is undetermined. Trimming removed 4 bases at V and 7 bases at J, with 14 bases between. This CDR3 comprises 14 residues. Germline-derived CDR1 and CDR2 are SEHNR and FQNEAQ (reference sequence). This record comes from a study of shared clonotypes between healthy human individuals. General study findings and limits: Memory subsets had estimated richness that was generally smaller than that of naive subsets. The four-donor shared clonotypes exceeded non-shared clonotypes in generation probability, with non-shared ones scoring lower.

As handled by the study authors: Junction-only sequences produced by ImmunoSEQ had no quality scores, so filtering differed. Measured with immunoSEQ multiplex PCR; TCRdb has only the in-frame clones, and not every one. For V, J and clone size, that table is used; D and trimming come from the DNA. The table shows approximately 1,500,000 clones, with roughly 97% occurring only once. The donors, all of them Caucasian adults, lived in Nashville, Tennessee. The sample comprised naive CD4+ T cells sorted from blood. Subset here: CD45RA+ positively selected. This chain joins TRBV7-9 and TRBJ2-1, with a tentative D call TRBD1 (6 bases). The clonotype was recovered from a man aged 25 to 40 in good health. CDR3 DNA sequence: TGTGCCAGCAGCTCAGGACAGATTCGTAATGAGCAGTTCTTC. Translation gives CASSSGQIRNEQFF.